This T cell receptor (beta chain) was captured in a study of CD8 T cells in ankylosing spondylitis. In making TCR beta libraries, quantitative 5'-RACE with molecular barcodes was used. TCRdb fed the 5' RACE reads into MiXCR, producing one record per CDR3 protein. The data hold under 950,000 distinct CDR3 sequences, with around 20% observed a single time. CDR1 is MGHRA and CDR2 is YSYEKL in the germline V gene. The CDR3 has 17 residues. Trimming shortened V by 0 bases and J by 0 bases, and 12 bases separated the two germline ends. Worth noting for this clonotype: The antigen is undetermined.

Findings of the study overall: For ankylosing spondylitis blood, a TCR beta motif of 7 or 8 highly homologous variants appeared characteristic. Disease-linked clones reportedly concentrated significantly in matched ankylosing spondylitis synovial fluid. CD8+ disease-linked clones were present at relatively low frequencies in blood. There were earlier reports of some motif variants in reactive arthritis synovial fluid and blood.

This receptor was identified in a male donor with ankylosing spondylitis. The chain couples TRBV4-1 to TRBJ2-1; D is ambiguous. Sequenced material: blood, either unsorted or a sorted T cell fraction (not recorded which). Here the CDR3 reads CASSQERGMSSYNEQFF. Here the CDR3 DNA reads TGCGCCAGCAGCCAAGAGCGTGGGATGAGCTCCTACAATGAGCAGTTCTTC.